This T cell receptor (beta chain) was sequenced during a study of vaccination and CD4 T cells after COVID-19. Turning to the study itself: Following dose two, a median about 65 days (range 14 to 241) passed before post-vaccine samples were taken. Findings of the study overall: Researchers report that 304 of 307 vaccine-specific clones in convalescent patients proved spike mono-reactive.

The Oncomine TCR Beta short-read assay was what sequenced the DNA obtained from cultured CD4+ T cells. Scientists extracted genomic DNA from CD4+ T cells grown in culture. TCRdb re-derived calls from the PCR reads in MiXCR, one entry per CDR3 protein. The sample has 20,000 to 25,000 distinct CDR3 sequences, about 35% seen once. This clonotype turned up a few times. Its antigen is unknown. V was cut by 5 bases and J by 4 bases, with 5 bases left in between. Germline lookup yields CDR1 MRHNA and CDR2 SNTAGT. This CDR3 is built from 11 residues. Regarding time point: late sampling 161 to 241 days after vaccination in a few convalescent patients. Treatment defined: approximately nine-day PBMC culture with coronavirus spike peptide pools or control peptides (ViraFEST assay). Days 3 and 7 saw half the medium swapped for fresh IL-2 medium.

The input for sequencing was CD4+ T cells from blood, cultured in vitro, taken about 7 months after SARS-CoV-2 vaccination. The receptor comes from a human donor who had recovered from COVID-19. V is TRBV6-4 and J is TRBJ1-2; D gene unclear. The CDR3 DNA follows: TGTGCCAGCAGTCTACCCTATGGCTACACCTTC. Translating it yields CASSLPYGYTF.